The T cell receptor (beta chain) under discussion was sequenced for a study of OX40 agonist ivuxolimab in advanced cancers. The wider study: Allowance was made for prior anti-PD-1, anti-PD-L1 or anti-CTLA-4 therapy, and around 44% had some.

Profiling relied on immunoSEQ multiplex PCR, and the TCRdb table lists in-frame clones only, not all of them. Among about 70,000 clones, roughly nine tenths were seen once, and the ten largest hold over 10%. About this clone: Its target is not known.

Study-level results: CD4+ and CD8+ T cells in blood underwent clonal expansion by week 6 at 0.1 to 3.0 mg/kg.

The CDR3 contains 13 residues. Per germline, CDR1 SQVTM and CDR2 ANQGSEA. V was clipped by 4 bases and J by 5 bases; unmatched bases: 2. The sample consisted of CD4+ or CD8+ T cells sorted from blood, taken in a trial of the OX40 agonist ivuxolimab. The chain carries TRBV29-1 and TRBJ2-2; 9 nucleotides match TRBD1. The TCR comes from an adult with an advanced solid tumor such as melanoma, head and neck, liver or kidney cancer. This chain's CDR3 is CSVAGQGTGELFF. The CDR3 DNA is TGCAGCGTTGCGGGACAGGGAACCGGGGAGCTGTTTTTT.